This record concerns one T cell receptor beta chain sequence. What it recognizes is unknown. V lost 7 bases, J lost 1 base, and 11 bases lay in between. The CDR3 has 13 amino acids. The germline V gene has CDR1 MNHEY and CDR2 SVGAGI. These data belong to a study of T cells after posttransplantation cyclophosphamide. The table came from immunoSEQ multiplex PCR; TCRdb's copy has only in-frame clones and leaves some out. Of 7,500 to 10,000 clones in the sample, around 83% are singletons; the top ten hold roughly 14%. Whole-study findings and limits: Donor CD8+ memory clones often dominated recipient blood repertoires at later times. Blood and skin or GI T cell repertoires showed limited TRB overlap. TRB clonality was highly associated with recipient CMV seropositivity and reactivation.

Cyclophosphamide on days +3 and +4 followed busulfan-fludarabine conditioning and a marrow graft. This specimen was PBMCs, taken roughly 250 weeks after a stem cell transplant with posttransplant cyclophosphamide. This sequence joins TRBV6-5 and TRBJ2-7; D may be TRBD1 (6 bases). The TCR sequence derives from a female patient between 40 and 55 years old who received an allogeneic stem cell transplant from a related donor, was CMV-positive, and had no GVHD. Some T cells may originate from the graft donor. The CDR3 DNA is TGTGCCAGCAAGGACAGCGCATCCTACGAGCAGTACTTC. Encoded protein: CASKDSASYEQYF.